The entry below describes one TCR beta chain. Its target is unknown. At one end, the junction sequence differs from germline, possibly due to a read error. The entry originates in a study of T cell repertoires in cytomegalovirus infection. The germline gives CDR1 MGHRA, CDR2 YSYEKL. The CDR3 covers 17 residues. TCRdb redid the calling of the reads with MiXCR, one entry per CDR3 protein. The data contain 75,000 to 100,000 distinct CDR3 sequences, approximately 32% of them seen just once; the ten biggest clones take up about three quarters. The receptor comes from a human donor in good health (CMV status not recorded). Some clones in this sample may be carry-over from other donors' samples. This sequence joins TRBV4-1 and TRBJ2-2; 12 positions match TRBD2. The sequenced sample was CD8+ T cells from cultured PBMCs, obtained from culture after CMV antigen stimulation. The CDR3 here is CASSRGLAGTNTGELFF. CDR3 in DNA: TGTGCCAGCAGCCGCGGACTAGCGGGGACGAACACCGGGGAGCTGTTTTTT.